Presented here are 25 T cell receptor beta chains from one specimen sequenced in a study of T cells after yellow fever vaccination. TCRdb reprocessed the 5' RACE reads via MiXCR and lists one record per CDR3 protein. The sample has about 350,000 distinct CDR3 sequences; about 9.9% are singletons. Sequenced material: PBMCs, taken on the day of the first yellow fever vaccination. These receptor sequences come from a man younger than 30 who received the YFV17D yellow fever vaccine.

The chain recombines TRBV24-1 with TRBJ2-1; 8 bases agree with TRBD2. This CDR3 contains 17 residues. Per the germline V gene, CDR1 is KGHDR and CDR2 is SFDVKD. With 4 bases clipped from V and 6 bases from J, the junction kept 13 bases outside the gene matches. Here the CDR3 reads CATSDNTGTRWGNEQFF. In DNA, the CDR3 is TGTGCCACCAGTGACAATACCGGGACTAGGTGGGGCAATGAGCAGTTCTTC.

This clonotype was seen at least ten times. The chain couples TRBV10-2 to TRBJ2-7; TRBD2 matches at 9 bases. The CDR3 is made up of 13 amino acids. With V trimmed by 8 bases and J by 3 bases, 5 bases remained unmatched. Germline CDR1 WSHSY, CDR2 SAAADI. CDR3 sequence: CASLRGGFYEQYF. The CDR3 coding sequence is TGCGCCAGCCTGCGGGGGGGGTTCTACGAGCAGTACTTC.

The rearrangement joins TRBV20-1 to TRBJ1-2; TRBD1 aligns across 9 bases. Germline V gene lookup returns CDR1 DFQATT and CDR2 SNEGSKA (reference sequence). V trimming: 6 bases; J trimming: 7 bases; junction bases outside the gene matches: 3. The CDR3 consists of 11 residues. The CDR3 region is CSARTGAGYTF. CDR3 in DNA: TGCAGTGCAAGGACAGGGGCTGGCTACACCTTC.

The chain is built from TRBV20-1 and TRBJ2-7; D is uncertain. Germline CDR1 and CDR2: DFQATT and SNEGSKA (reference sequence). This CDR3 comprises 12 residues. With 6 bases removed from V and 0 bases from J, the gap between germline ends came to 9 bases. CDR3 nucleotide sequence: TGCAGTGCATCCAGGAGCTCCTACGAGCAGTACTTC. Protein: CSASRSSYEQYF.

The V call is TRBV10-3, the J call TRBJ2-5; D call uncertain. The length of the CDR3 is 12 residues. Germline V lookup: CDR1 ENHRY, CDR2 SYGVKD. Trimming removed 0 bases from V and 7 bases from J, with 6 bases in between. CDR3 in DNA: TGTGCCATCAGTGAGTCGACTGGGACCCAGTACTTC. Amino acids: CAISESTGTQYF.

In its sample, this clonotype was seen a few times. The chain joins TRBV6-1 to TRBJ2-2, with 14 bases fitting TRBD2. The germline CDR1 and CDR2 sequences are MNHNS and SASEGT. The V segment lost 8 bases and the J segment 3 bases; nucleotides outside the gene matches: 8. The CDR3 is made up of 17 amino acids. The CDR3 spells CASSRRLAGGYTGELFF. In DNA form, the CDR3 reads TGTGCCAGCTCTCGCAGACTAGCGGGGGGGTACACCGGGGAGCTGTTTTTT.

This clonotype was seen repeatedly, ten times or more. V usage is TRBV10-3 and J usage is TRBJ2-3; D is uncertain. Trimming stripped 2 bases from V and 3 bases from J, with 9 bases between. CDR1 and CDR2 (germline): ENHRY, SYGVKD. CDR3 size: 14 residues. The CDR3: CAISEGSGTDTQYF. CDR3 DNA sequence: TGTGCCATCAGTGAGGGCTCAGGTACAGATACGCAGTATTTT.

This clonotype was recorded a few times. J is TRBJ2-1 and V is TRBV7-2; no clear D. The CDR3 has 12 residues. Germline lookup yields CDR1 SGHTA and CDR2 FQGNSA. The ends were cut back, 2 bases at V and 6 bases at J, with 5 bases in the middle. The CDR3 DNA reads TGTGCCAGCAGCTTAATGCCCAATGAGCAGTTCTTC. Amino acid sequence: CASSLMPNEQFF.

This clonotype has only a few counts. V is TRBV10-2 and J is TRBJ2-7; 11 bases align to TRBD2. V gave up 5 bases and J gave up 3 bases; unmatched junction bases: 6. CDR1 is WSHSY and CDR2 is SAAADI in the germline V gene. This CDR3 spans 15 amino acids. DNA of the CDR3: TGCGCCAGCAGTTTTCTAGCGGGGGGCAACTACGAGCAGTACGTC. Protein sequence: CASSFLAGGNYEQYV.

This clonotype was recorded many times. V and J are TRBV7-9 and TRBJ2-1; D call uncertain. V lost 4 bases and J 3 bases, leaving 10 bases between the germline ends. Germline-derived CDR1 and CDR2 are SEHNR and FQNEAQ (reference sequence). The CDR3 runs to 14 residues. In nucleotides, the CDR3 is TGTGCCAGCAGCTCTAATTGGGGCTACAATGAGCAGTTCTTC. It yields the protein CASSSNWGYNEQFF.

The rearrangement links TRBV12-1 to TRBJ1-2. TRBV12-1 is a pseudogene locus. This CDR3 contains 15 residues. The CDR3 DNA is TGTGCCAGCAGTCAACGGGCCTTCAGGAACTATGGCTACACCTTC. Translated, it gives CASSQRAFRNYGYTF.

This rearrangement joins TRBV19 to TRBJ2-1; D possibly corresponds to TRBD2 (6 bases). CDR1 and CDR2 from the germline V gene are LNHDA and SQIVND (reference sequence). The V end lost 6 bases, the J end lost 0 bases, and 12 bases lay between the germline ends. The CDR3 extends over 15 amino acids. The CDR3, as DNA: TGTGCCAGTAGCCAGCGGGCTAGCTCCTACAATGAGCAGTTCTTC. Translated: CASSQRASSYNEQFF.

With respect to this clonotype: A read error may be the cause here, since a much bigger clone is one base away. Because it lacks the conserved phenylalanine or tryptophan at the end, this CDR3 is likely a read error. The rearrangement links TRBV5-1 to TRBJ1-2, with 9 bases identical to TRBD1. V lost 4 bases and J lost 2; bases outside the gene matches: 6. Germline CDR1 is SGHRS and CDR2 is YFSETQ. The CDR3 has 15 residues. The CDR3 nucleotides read TGCGCCAGCAGCAGGGACAGGGAACCAAACTATGGCTACACCTAC. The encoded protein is CASSRDREPNYGYTY.

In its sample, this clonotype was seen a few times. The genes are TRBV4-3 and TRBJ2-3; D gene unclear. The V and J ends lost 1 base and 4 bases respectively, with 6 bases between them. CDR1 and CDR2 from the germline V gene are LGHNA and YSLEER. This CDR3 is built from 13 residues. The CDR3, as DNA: TGCGCCAGCAGCCAAGGTCGCTCAGATACGCAGTATTTT. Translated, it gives CASSQGRSDTQYF.

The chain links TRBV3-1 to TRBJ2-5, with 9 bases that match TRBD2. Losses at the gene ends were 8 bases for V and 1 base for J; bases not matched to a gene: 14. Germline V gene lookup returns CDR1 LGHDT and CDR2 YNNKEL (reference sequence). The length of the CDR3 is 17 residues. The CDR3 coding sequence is TGTGCCAGCGGACTTCGCGGGGGGGAGCCCTCCCAAGAGACCCAGTACTTC. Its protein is CASGLRGGEPSQETQYF.

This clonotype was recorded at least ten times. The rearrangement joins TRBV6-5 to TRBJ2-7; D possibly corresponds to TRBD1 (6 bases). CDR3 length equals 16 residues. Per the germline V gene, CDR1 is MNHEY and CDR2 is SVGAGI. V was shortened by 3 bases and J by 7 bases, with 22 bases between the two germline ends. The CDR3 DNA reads TGTGCCAGCAGTTATTCCCCCCGGACAGAGGAAGGAGAGCAGTACTTC. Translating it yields CASSYSPRTEEGEQYF.

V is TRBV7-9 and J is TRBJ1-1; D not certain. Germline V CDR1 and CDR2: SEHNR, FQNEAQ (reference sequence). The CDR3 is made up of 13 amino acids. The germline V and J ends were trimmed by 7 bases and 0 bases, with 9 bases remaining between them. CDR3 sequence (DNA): TGTGCCAGCACGACCGGACTGAACACTGAAGCTTTCTTT. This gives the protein CASTTGLNTEAFF. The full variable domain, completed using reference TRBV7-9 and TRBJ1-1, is DTGVSQNPRHKITKRGQNVTFRCDPISEHNRLYWYRQTLGQGPEFLTYFQNEAQLEKSRLLSDRFSAERPKGSFSTLEIQRTEQGDSAMYLCASTTGLNTEAFFGQGTRLTVV.

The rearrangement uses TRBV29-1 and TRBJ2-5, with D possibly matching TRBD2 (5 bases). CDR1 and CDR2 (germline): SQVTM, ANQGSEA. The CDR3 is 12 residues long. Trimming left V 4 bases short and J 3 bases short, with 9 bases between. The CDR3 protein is CSVAHGKETQYF. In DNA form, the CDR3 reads TGCAGCGTTGCCCACGGGAAAGAGACCCAGTACTTC. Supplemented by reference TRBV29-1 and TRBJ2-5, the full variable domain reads SAVISQKPSRDICQRGTSLTIQCQVDSQVTMMFWYRQQPGQSLTLIATANQGSEATYESGFVIDKFPISRPNLTFSTLTVSNMSPEDSSIYLCSVAHGKETQYFGPGTRLLVL.

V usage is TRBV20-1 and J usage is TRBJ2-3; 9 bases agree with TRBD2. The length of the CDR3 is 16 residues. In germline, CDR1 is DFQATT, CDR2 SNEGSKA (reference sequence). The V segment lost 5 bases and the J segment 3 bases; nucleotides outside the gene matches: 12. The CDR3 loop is CSAAGGGGVVTDTQYF. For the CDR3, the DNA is TGCAGTGCTGCGGGAGGGGGGGGCGTTGTAACAGATACGCAGTATTTT.

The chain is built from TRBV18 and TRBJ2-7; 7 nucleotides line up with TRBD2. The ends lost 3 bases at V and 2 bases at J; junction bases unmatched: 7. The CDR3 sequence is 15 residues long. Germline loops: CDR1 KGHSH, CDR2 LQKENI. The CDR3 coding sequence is TGTGCCAGCTCACCTAGGCTAGCGGTTCCCTACGAGCAGTACGTC. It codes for CASSPRLAVPYEQYV.

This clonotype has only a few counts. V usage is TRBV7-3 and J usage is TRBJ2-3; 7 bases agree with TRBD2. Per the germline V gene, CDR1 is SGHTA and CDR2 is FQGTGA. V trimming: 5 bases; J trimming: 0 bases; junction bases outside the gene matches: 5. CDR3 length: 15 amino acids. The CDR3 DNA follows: TGTGCCAGCAGCGATAGCGGGCCTAGCACAGATACGCAGTATTTT. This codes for CASSDSGPSTDTQYF.

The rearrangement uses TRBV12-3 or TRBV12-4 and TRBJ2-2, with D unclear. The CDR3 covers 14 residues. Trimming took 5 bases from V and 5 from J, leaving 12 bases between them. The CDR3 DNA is TGTGCCAGCAGTCCACAGCCCCGAACCGGGGAGCTGTTTTTT. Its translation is CASSPQPRTGELFF.

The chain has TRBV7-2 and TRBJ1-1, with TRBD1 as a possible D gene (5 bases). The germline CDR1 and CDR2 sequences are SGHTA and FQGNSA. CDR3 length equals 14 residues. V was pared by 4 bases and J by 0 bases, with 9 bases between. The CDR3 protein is CASSSMGVNTEAFF. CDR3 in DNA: TGTGCCAGCAGCTCCATGGGGGTGAACACTGAAGCTTTCTTT.

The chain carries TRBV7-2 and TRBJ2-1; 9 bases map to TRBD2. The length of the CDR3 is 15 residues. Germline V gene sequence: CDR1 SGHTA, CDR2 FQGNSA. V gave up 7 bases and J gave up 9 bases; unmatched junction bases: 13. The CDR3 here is CASKRGASPGGEQFF. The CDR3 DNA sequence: TGTGCCAGCAAGCGGGGGGCCTCCCCGGGGGGTGAGCAGTTCTTC.

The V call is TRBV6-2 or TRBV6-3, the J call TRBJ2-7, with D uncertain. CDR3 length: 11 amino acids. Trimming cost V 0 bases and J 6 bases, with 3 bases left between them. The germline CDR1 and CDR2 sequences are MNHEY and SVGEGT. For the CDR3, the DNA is TGTGCCAGCAGTTACTCAATCGAGCAGTACTTC. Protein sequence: CASSYSIEQYF.